These 9 T cell receptor beta chains originate from one sample sequenced in a study of cytomegalovirus exposure and HLA in healthy donors. Researchers ran the PCR with 60 Vbeta and 13 Jbeta primers. Sequenced by immunoSEQ multiplex PCR; TCRdb stores in-frame clones only, minus some. The sample consists of approximately 32,000 clones, approximately 80% of them appearing once. The sample consisted of PBMCs. The source is a young woman in good health and CMV-seronegative.

The V and J genes are TRBV7-9 and TRBJ1-5; 12 bases align to TRBD1. The CDR3 runs to 17 residues. V was clipped by 2 bases and J by 7 bases; unmatched bases: 9. Germline V gives CDR1 SEHNR, CDR2 FQNEAQ (reference sequence). CDR3 sequence (DNA): TGTGCCAGCAGCTTAAGTGGGGGGACAGGGGGCTCCCAGCCCCAGCATTTT. Translating gives CASSLSGGTGGSQPQHF. The variable domain in full, completed from reference TRBV7-9 and TRBJ1-5, reads DTGVSQNPRHKITKRGQNVTFRCDPISEHNRLYWYRQTLGQGPEFLTYFQNEAQLEKSRLLSDRFSAERPKGSFSTLEIQRTEQGDSAMYLCASSLSGGTGGSQPQHFGDGTRLSIL.

This rearrangement joins TRBV4-3 to TRBJ2-1; a weak D match, TRBD2 (6 bases). The CDR3 sequence is 16 residues long. CDR1 and CDR2 from the germline V gene are LGHNA and YSLEER. V was shortened by 2 bases and J by 0 bases, with 11 bases between the two germline ends. The CDR3 is CASSQIADSSYNEQFF. CDR3 sequence (DNA): TGCGCCAGCAGCCAAATAGCGGATAGCTCCTACAATGAGCAGTTCTTC.

Only one count was recorded for this clone. The chain employs TRBV15 and TRBJ2-1, with 13 positions matching TRBD2. The CDR3 runs to 18 residues. Trimming took 7 bases from V and 3 from J; bases not matched to a gene: 12. CDR1 is LNHNV, CDR2 YYDKDF, per germline (reference sequence). The CDR3 reads CATKGLAGLRRNYNEQFF. The CDR3 region has the DNA TGTGCCACCAAGGGACTAGCGGGACTCAGGAGGAACTACAATGAGCAGTTCTTC. The variable domain in full, completed from reference TRBV15 and TRBJ2-1, reads DAMVIQNPRYQVTQFGKPVTLSCSQTLNHNVMYWYQQKSSQAPKLLFHYYDKDFNNEADTPDNFQSRRPNTSFCFLDIRSPGLGDTAMYLCATKGLAGLRRNYNEQFFGPGTRLTVL.

A single count supports this clone. V usage is TRBV7-8 and J usage is TRBJ2-1, with TRBD2 matching 10 bases. Trimming cost V 2 bases and J 8 bases; bases outside gene matches: 9. This CDR3 spans 16 amino acids. In germline, CDR1 is SGHVS, CDR2 FQNEAQ. As DNA, the CDR3 is TGTGCCAGCAGCTTATCGAGCGGGAGGGCCGGCCATGAGCAGTTCTTC. Translation gives CASSLSSGRAGHEQFF.

The chain carries TRBV25-1 and TRBJ2-1; TRBD2 aligns across 14 bases. Germline lookup yields CDR1 MGHDK and CDR2 SYGVNS. Trimming took 5 bases from V and 5 from J; bases not matched to a gene: 8. The CDR3 totals 17 residues. CDR3: CASSSSGLAGENNEQFF. As DNA, the CDR3 is TGTGCCAGCAGTTCGTCGGGACTAGCGGGAGAGAACAATGAGCAGTTCTTC. The full variable domain, in which reference TRBV25-1 and TRBJ2-1 provide the parts outside the CDR3, is EADIYQTPRYLVIGTGKKITLECSQTMGHDKMYWYQQDPGMELHLIHYSYGVNSTEKGDLSSESTVSRIRTEHFPLTLESARPSHTSQYLCASSSSGLAGENNEQFFGPGTRLTVL.

The rearrangement uses TRBV7-2 and TRBJ1-5; D unresolved. This CDR3 spans 13 amino acids. Germline CDR1 and CDR2: SGHTA and FQGNSA. V was trimmed by 3 bases and J by 0 bases, leaving 3 bases between them. The CDR3 coding sequence is TGTGCCAGCAGCTTCGGTAGCAATCAGCCCCAGCATTTT. This translates into CASSFGSNQPQHF.

The J gene is TRBJ2-7, the V gene TRBV4-2; 11 bases map to TRBD2. The CDR3 length is 16 residues. V was clipped by 7 bases and J by 3 bases; unmatched bases: 11. The germline gives CDR1 LGHNA, CDR2 YNFKEQ. The CDR3 loop is CASTSGTSGAIYEQYF. CDR3 coding DNA: TGTGCCAGCACCTCAGGGACTAGCGGCGCGATCTACGAGCAGTACTTC.

V gene TRBV6-6 combines with J gene TRBJ2-7; the D gene is possibly TRBD2 (6 bases). Germline CDR1 MNHNY, CDR2 SVGAGI (reference sequence). Trimming took off 6 bases at V and 2 bases at J, with 14 bases between the two ends. The CDR3 covers 14 residues. The CDR3 region has the DNA TGTGCCAGCAGCCCACTGGGCGGGGCCTACGAGCAGTACTTC. It codes for CASSPLGGAYEQYF.

The CDR3, as DNA: TGCGCCAGCAGTGGGACCTACAGGGTCGGGGAGACCCAGTACTTC. Encoded protein: CASSGTYRVGETQYF. The chain combines TRBV10-1 with TRBJ2-5, with D perhaps TRBD1 (6 bases). Between the trimmed V and J ends, which lost 4 bases and 5 bases, there was a span of 17 bases. In germline, CDR1 is WNHNN, CDR2 SYGVQD (reference sequence). There are 15 residues in the CDR3.